Below are 29 T cell receptor beta chains sequenced from a single sample in a study of CD8+CD57+ T cells in acquired aplastic anemia. All patients picked for sequencing had shown, by flow cytometry, an expansion of CD8+CD57+ cells. For CDR3 and TCR beta VDJ profiling, genomic DNA was the template used. TCRdb reanalysed the reads using MiXCR and keeps one entry per CDR3 protein. The top ten hold 40% to 55% of the sample, which has around 250,000 distinct CDR3 sequences, approximately 80% seen once. The sample consisted of sorted CD4+, CD8+, or CD8+CD57+ T cells (not recorded which) from PBMCs. The receptors were sampled from a human donor with aplastic anemia.

With respect to this clonotype: At one end the junction does not follow the germline gene, possibly because of a read error. The chain uses TRBV9 and TRBJ1-1; no firm D call. The V gene's germline CDR1 is SGDLS and CDR2 YYNGEE. The CDR3 has 15 residues. For the CDR3, the DNA is TGTGCCAGCAGCGTATACCAGAACTCCTACACTGAGGCTTTCTTT. Amino acids: CASSVYQNSYTEAFF.

A remark on this clonotype: The junction departs from the called germline gene at one end, perhaps through a read error. This chain links TRBV7-8 with TRBJ2-1; D is perhaps TRBD2 (6 bases). CDR1 SGHVS and CDR2 FQNEAQ come from the germline V gene. This CDR3 is built from 14 residues. CDR3 sequence (DNA): TGTGCCAGCAGCTGGGAGGAGGGTAACAATGCGCAGATCTTC. This codes for CASSWEEGNNAQIF.

About this clonotype itself: The junction and the germline gene differ at one end; a read error may be behind it. The chain carries TRBV19 and TRBJ1-2; D might be TRBD1 (5 bases). The CDR3 covers 15 residues. Germline CDR1 is LNHDA and CDR2 is SQIVND (reference sequence). CDR3 region: CASSITRGAYNGYFF. CDR3 sequence (DNA): TGTGCCAGTAGTATAACTAGGGGAGCCTACAATGGCTACTTCTTC.

As to this clonotype: The germline gene is not matched at one end of the junction; a read error may be the cause. The genes are TRBV5-1 and TRBJ1-1; TRBD1 might be the D (6 bases). The CDR3 contains 13 residues. Germline V gene data show CDR1 as SGHRS and CDR2 as YFSETQ. CDR3 loop: CASSKGQKTKAFF. CDR3 nucleotide sequence: TGTGCCAGCAGTAAAGGACAGAAGACTAAAGCTTTCTTT.

About this clonotype itself: At one end the junction does not follow the germline gene, possibly because of a read error. The chain recombines TRBV9 with TRBJ2-3, with a weak D call TRBD2 (6 bases). CDR3 length: 13 amino acids. CDR1 SGDLS and CDR2 YYNGEE come from the germline V gene. CDR3 amino acids: CASREGGGGGYTF. The CDR3 region has the DNA TGTGCCAGCAGGGAGGGTGGGGGAGGTGGGTACACCTTT.

The gene calls are TRBV11-3 and TRBJ2-1; D uncertain. Germline lookup yields CDR1 SGHNT and CDR2 YENEEA. This CDR3 spans 14 amino acids. The V gene lost 5 bases and the J gene lost 5 bases, with 13 bases spanning the gap. CDR3 nucleotide sequence: TGTGCCAGCAGCCCAGAGCTAACAGACAATGAGCAGTTCTTC. Translated, it gives CASSPELTDNEQFF. Full variable domain (outside the CDR3, taken from reference TRBV11-3 and TRBJ2-1): EAGVVQSPRYKIIEKKQPVAFWCNPISGHNTLYWYLQNLGQGPELLIRYENEEAVDDSQLPKDRFSAERLKGVDSTLKIQPAELGDSAVYLCASSPELTDNEQFFGPGTRLTVL.

This clonotype was seen just once. A read error may account for a junction end that differs from germline. This chain links TRBV19 with TRBJ2-7; TRBD2 is a possible D gene (6 bases). This CDR3 is 14 amino acids long. Germline V gene sequence: CDR1 LNHDA, CDR2 SQIVND (reference sequence). CDR3 protein: CASKFTSEDYEEYF. The CDR3 DNA is TGTGCCAGTAAGTTCACAAGCGAGGACTACGAGGAGTACTTC.

This chain links TRBV10-3 with TRBJ2-1, with D possibly TRBD1 on 6 matching bases. The J call may be faulty, since TRBJ1-1 better matches the DNA end. This CDR3 has 16 amino acids. The V gene's germline CDR1 is ENHRY and CDR2 SYGVKD. The CDR3 loop is CAISESSQGLMDEAFF. The DNA for the CDR3 is TGTGCCATCAGTGAGTCGAGTCAGGGGCTGATGGATGAAGCTTTCTTT.

Turning to this clonotype: Because it lacks the conserved phenylalanine or tryptophan at the end, this CDR3 is likely a read error. Because the CDR3's place on the DNA is in doubt, the DNA is left out and the CDR3 is given as listed by TCRdb. V and J are TRBV7-2 and TRBJ2-3; the table's D call, TRBD2, has no DNA check behind it. Germline V CDR1 and CDR2: SGHTA, FQGNSA. The CDR3 contains 13 residues when both ends are counted. This CDR3 reads CASSPGGPASVYS.

V gene TRBV7-8 combines with J gene TRBJ1-1; 7 bases line up with TRBD1. Germline V gives CDR1 SGHVS, CDR2 FQNEAQ. J was trimmed by 9 bases and V by 1 base; bases with no gene match: 11. The CDR3 loop spans 15 amino acids. CDR3 coding DNA: TGTGCCAGCAGCTTAGAGCTGACAGGGAACGCGCAAGCTTTCTTT. Translated: CASSLELTGNAQAFF.

Note on this clonotype: An end of the junction differs from the germline gene, which may be a read error. V is TRBV7-6 and J is TRBJ2-3, with D uncertain. Germline assignment: CDR1 SGHVS and CDR2 FNYEAQ. This CDR3 is built from 14 residues. The CDR3 region is CASSVAQVTKTNYF. As DNA, the CDR3 is TGTGCCAGCAGCGTAGCCCAAGTAACAAAAACGAACTATTTT.

The chain carries TRBV7-9 and TRBJ2-5; perhaps TRBD1 as D (5 bases). CDR1 SEHNR and CDR2 FQNEAQ come from the germline V gene (reference sequence). The CDR3 length is 14 residues. Trimming pared 0 bases from V and 9 bases from J, leaving 14 bases between. The CDR3 sequence: CASSLATNTGPQYF. DNA for the CDR3: TGTGCCAGCAGCTTAGCGACGAATACAGGTCCCCAGTACTTC.

This chain connects TRBV11-3 to TRBJ2-4; the D is unclear. V lost 5 bases to trimming and J lost 11 bases, with 13 bases between them. CDR1 and CDR2 from the germline V gene are SGHNT and YENEEA. This CDR3 contains 12 residues. CDR3 sequence reads: CASSVAVKVQYF. The CDR3 nucleotides read TGTGCCAGCAGCGTAGCTGTGAAAGTTCAGTACTTC.

Notes on this clonotype: A much larger clone differs from this one at a single base, so this may be a read error. The chain combines TRBV7-3 with TRBJ2-1, with 7 bases aligning to TRBD1. The ends lost 2 bases at V and 13 bases at J; junction bases unmatched: 17. Per the germline V gene, CDR1 is SGHTA and CDR2 is FQGTGA. The CDR3 has 16 amino acids. The CDR3 DNA reads as TGTGCCAGCAGCTTACATCTGACAGGGAACACTGAAGCTCAGTTCTTC. Its protein product is CASSLHLTGNTEAQFF.

As concerns this clonotype: One end of the junction is discordant with germline, which a read error may explain. This chain links TRBV25-1 with TRBJ2-1; 12 bases agree with TRBD1. CDR1 and CDR2 (germline): MGHDK, SYGVNS. The CDR3 extends over 16 amino acids. This CDR3 reads CATSVAGTGGRLEQFF. Here the CDR3 DNA reads TGTGCCACCAGTGTAGCCGGGACAGGGGGCCGTTTGGAGCAGTTCTTC. Using reference TRBV25-1 and TRBJ2-1 for the parts outside the CDR3, the full variable domain is EADIYQTPRYLVIGTGKKITLECSQTMGHDKMYWYQQDPGMELHLIHYSYGVNSTEKGDLSSESTVSRIRTEHFPLTLESARPSHTSQYLCATSVAGTGGRLEQFFGPGTRLTVL.

Regarding this clonotype: Mismatch with germline at one junction end may stem from a read error. The chain couples TRBV7-8 to TRBJ2-3, with unresolved D. Germline V gene data show CDR1 as SGHVS and CDR2 as FQNEAQ. This CDR3 region has 14 residues. CDR3 DNA: TGTGCCAGCAGCTTTGATCCAGGTCCCGATGCCCATTACTTT. Protein product: CASSFDPGPDAHYF.

This chain joins TRBV7-9 and TRBJ1-2, with 7 bases identical to TRBD1. The length of the CDR3 is 13 residues. Looked up from germline, CDR1 is SEHNR and CDR2 is FQNEAQ (reference sequence). V was clipped by 5 bases and J by 10 bases; unmatched bases: 10. The CDR3 protein is CASSARTGPIYTF. The CDR3 DNA follows: TGTGCCAGCAGCGCAAGGACAGGACCAATCTACACCTTC.

The chain uses TRBV5-5 and TRBJ2-7; 7 bases match TRBD1. Trimming took 0 bases from V and 1 from J; bases not matched to a gene: 13. Germline CDR1 and CDR2: SGHKS and YYEKEE (reference sequence). The CDR3 length is 18 residues. The CDR3 DNA reads as TGTGCCAGCAGCTTGGATCAGGACGGGACAGCCCTTTCCTACGAGCAGTACGTC. Its protein product is CASSLDQDGTALSYEQYV.

Details on this clonotype: Compared with germline, one end of the junction differs, possibly owing to a read error. The chain is built from TRBV9 and TRBJ2-5; D is unresolved. This CDR3 region has 14 residues. From germline, CDR1 is SGDLS and CDR2 YYNGEE. The CDR3 protein is CASSGGISRNQPHF. DNA for the CDR3: TGTGCCAGCAGCGGAGGCATCTCGAGAAATCAGCCCCACTTC.

In regard to this clonotype: The final CDR3 position lacks the conserved phenylalanine or tryptophan, pointing to a likely read error. No DNA is shown, since the ends of the CDR3 on it are uncertain; the CDR3 is the one TCRdb lists. V usage is TRBV7-9 and J usage is TRBJ2-3. Germline V CDR1 and CDR2: SEHNR, FQNEAQ (reference sequence). The CDR3 is 13 residues long, ends included. CDR3 sequence: CASSFQRRGTHDD.

Remarks on this clonotype: One end of the junction varies from germline; a read error may be responsible. The CDR3 here is CASRFAGGPDTQF. The CDR3 bases are TGTGCCAGCCGCTTTGCGGGAGGTCCCGATACGCAGTTT. This sequence joins TRBV7-8 and TRBJ1-1; no clear D. CDR3 length equals 13 residues. CDR1 and CDR2 (germline): SGHVS, FQNEAQ.

V is TRBV7-8 and J is TRBJ2-5, with a tentative D call TRBD1 (5 bases). This CDR3 contains 17 residues. Trimming removed 2 bases from V and 5 bases from J, with 21 bases in between. The germline V gene has CDR1 SGHVS and CDR2 FQNEAQ. This CDR3 is CASSLQVPGRFNETQYF. The DNA for the CDR3 is TGTGCCAGCAGCTTACAGGTTCCAGGGCGATTCAATGAGACCCAGTACTTC. The full variable domain, completed using reference TRBV7-8 and TRBJ2-5, is GAGVSQSPRYKVAKRGQDVALRCDPISGHVSLFWYQQALGQGPEFLTYFQNEAQLDKSGLPSDRFFAERPEGSVSTLKIQRTQQEDSAVYLCASSLQVPGRFNETQYFGPGTRLLVL.

Remarks on this clonotype: Sequence at one end of the junction differs from germline and may be a read error. The chain combines TRBV7-8 with TRBJ2-3; a weak D match, TRBD2 (6 bases). CDR3 length: 14 residues. From germline, CDR1 is SGHVS and CDR2 FQNEAQ. CDR3 residues: CASSTAGRQSAPAF. The CDR3 coding sequence is TGTGCCAGCAGTACAGCAGGGAGGCAATCAGCGCCAGCATTT.

The chain joins TRBV9 to TRBJ2-3; no clear D gene. This CDR3 has 13 residues. Trimming left V 0 bases short and J 9 bases short, with 11 bases between. Per germline, CDR1 SGDLS and CDR2 YYNGEE. Here the CDR3 DNA reads TGTGCCAGCAGCGTAGGGTCAGATACGACGCAGTATTTT. It is translated as CASSVGSDTTQYF.

The chain employs TRBV7-2 and TRBJ2-7; a weak D match, TRBD2 (5 bases). The germline gives CDR1 SGHTA, CDR2 FQGNSA. V lost 3 bases to trimming and J lost 11 bases, with 14 bases between them. The CDR3 is 12 residues long. The DNA of the CDR3 is TGTGCCAGCAGCTTTGTAGGGAGCGCCGAGTACGTC. This sequence encodes CASSFVGSAEYV.

This rearrangement joins TRBV7-9 to TRBJ2-1; the match to TRBD2 covers 9 bases. Per germline, CDR1 SEHNR and CDR2 FQNEAQ (reference sequence). V was pared by 5 bases and J by 8 bases, with 13 bases of the junction left unmatched. The CDR3 loop spans 16 amino acids. In DNA, the CDR3 is TGTGCCAGCAGCCAGGCGGGAGGGAACGGTGAAGATGAGCAGTTCTTC. It encodes CASSQAGGNGEDEQFF.

Comment on this clonotype: Since no conserved phenylalanine or tryptophan closes the CDR3, a read error is the likely cause. Because the CDR3's place on the DNA is in doubt, the DNA is left out and the CDR3 is given as listed by TCRdb. The genes are TRBV7-3 and TRBJ2-5; the DNA was not used to check the table's D call, TRBD2. The CDR3 region is 12 residues in length, termini included. CDR1 and CDR2 (germline): SGHTA, FQGTGA. CDR3: CASNGARETRYS.

V and J are TRBV25-1 and TRBJ2-1, with a tentative D call TRBD1 (5 bases). V lost 2 bases to trimming and J lost 10 bases, with 12 bases between them. The CDR3 totals 13 residues. CDR1 and CDR2 (germline): MGHDK, SYGVNS. As DNA, the CDR3 is TGTGCCAGCAGTGAACAAGCATGGGGCGAGCAGTTCTTC. It codes for CASSEQAWGEQFF.

The chain is built from TRBV7-2 and TRBJ2-1; D perhaps matches TRBD2 (6 bases). Germline V gene data show CDR1 as SGHTA and CDR2 as FQGNSA. The CDR3 has 16 amino acids. V lost 2 bases and J 13 bases, leaving 24 bases between the germline ends. CDR3 in amino acids: CASSLRGGPGTQDQFF. CDR3 coding DNA: TGTGCCAGCAGCTTAAGGGGAGGTCCCGGTACGCAGGATCAGTTCTTC.